The 12 T cell receptor beta chains in this list originate from one sample, sequenced in a study of blood T cell repertoires in COVID-19. Measured with immunoSEQ multiplex PCR; TCRdb has only the in-frame clones, and not every one. The repertoire consists of about 180,000 clones, with around 73% occurring once and the leading ten covering about 18%. Sequencing was done on a sample of PBMCs or T cells enriched from blood (not recorded which). The source is a woman aged 45-59 years who had recovered from COVID-19.

This chain connects TRBV19 to TRBJ2-2, with D unresolved. Trimming removed 4 bases from V and 1 base from J, with 4 bases in between. This CDR3 has 13 amino acids. Germline lookup yields CDR1 LNHDA and CDR2 SQIVND (reference sequence). The CDR3 bases are TGTGCCAGTAGTACGGGGAACACCGGGGAGCTGTTTTTT. It is translated as CASSTGNTGELFF.

This chain connects TRBV14 to TRBJ2-2; TRBD2 agrees at 10 bases. Germline V CDR1 and CDR2: SGHDN, FVKESK. J lost 0 bases, V lost 4 bases, and 2 bases had no gene match. The CDR3 totals 16 residues. The DNA for the CDR3 is TGTGCCAGCAGCCCACTAGCGGGATCGAACACCGGGGAGCTGTTTTTT. It yields the protein CASSPLAGSNTGELFF.

The chain uses TRBV28 and TRBJ2-1, with a weak D call TRBD2 (5 bases). V lost 8 bases, J lost 5 bases, and 22 bases lay in between. Germline V gene lookup returns CDR1 MDHEN and CDR2 SYDVKM. The CDR3 contains 16 residues. CDR3 DNA sequence: TGTGCCAGCGGATCGGTTCAGCGGACGGAAAACAATGAGCAGTTCTTC. The encoded protein is CASGSVQRTENNEQFF.

This clone was recorded only once. The chain carries TRBV15 and TRBJ2-5, with D possibly TRBD1 on 6 matching bases. Germline values: CDR1 LNHNV, CDR2 YYDKDF (reference sequence). Trimming stripped 1 base from V and 5 bases from J, with 26 bases between. There are 19 residues in the CDR3. CDR3 nucleotide sequence: TGTGCCACCAGCAGAGGTTACGTTCCTCCCCCAGGGGATTCGGAGACCCAGTACTTC. Protein product: CATSRGYVPPPGDSETQYF.

The rearrangement joins TRBV28 to TRBJ2-5; TRBD2 might be the D (5 bases). Trimming left V 7 bases short and J 5 bases short, with 11 bases between. The CDR3 has 12 amino acids. Germline V gene data show CDR1 as MDHEN and CDR2 as SYDVKM. DNA of the CDR3: TGTGCCAGCACCCCCGGGGAGGAGACCCAGTACTTC. Translation: CASTPGEETQYF.

The chain uses TRBV5-6 and TRBJ1-2; TRBD1 might be the D (5 bases). This CDR3 spans 13 amino acids. Germline CDR1 SGHDT, CDR2 YYEEEE. V dropped 1 base and J dropped 4 bases, with 8 bases sitting between them. The CDR3 DNA reads as TGTGCCAGCAGCTTGCAAAGGGGCTATGGCTACACCTTC. Amino acids: CASSLQRGYGYTF.

The V and J genes are TRBV9 and TRBJ2-1; 7 positions match TRBD1. CDR1 and CDR2 (germline): SGDLS, YYNGEE. V was pared by 0 bases and J by 3 bases, with 18 bases of the junction left unmatched. The CDR3 spans 20 residues. CDR3 protein: CASSVAETGWIQGNYNEQFF. The DNA of the CDR3 is TGTGCCAGCAGCGTAGCAGAAACGGGGTGGATACAGGGGAACTACAATGAGCAGTTCTTC.

The genes are TRBV4-1 and TRBJ2-7; tentatively, D is TRBD1 (6 bases). Germline V lookup: CDR1 MGHRA, CDR2 YSYEKL. This CDR3 spans 15 amino acids. Deletions cut 0 bases from V and 3 bases from J, with 12 bases between. CDR3 region: CASSQEAGALYEQYF. CDR3 in DNA: TGCGCCAGCAGCCAAGAGGCAGGGGCTCTCTACGAGCAGTACTTC.

The CDR3 sequence: CASSIGLLTGNTIYF. DNA for the CDR3: TGTGCCAGTAGTATAGGACTACTGACTGGAAACACCATATATTTT. The rearrangement joins TRBV19 to TRBJ1-3, with D uncertain. The germline gives CDR1 LNHDA, CDR2 SQIVND (reference sequence). The CDR3 covers 15 residues. The V end was cut by 1 base, the J end by 2 bases, with 9 bases between.

The table lists this clone with a count of one. This chain connects TRBV19 to TRBJ2-3, with TRBD1 matching over 9 bases. CDR3 length equals 14 residues. Trimming at V came to 4 bases and at J to 6 bases, leaving 5 bases not matched to a gene. Germline CDR1 is LNHDA and CDR2 is SQIVND (reference sequence). In nucleotides, the CDR3 is TGTGCCAGTAGTAAAACAGGGGGCCGGGATACGCAGTATTTT. This translates into CASSKTGGRDTQYF.

This clone was counted between two and nine times. This sequence joins TRBV4-2 and TRBJ2-7; D perhaps matches TRBD1 (6 bases). The V gene's germline CDR1 is LGHNA and CDR2 YNFKEQ. The CDR3 loop spans 15 amino acids. The V end was cut by 0 bases, the J end by 3 bases, with 12 bases between. The chain's CDR3 is CASSQEGTGYYEQYF. The CDR3 DNA is TGTGCCAGCAGCCAAGAGGGAACAGGGTACTACGAGCAGTACTTC.

A remark on this clone: The junction departs from germline at one end; a sequencing error may be responsible. The rearrangement uses TRBV4-1 and TRBJ1-6; 7 positions match TRBD1. Germline V gene data show CDR1 as MGHRA and CDR2 as YSYEKL. The length of the CDR3 is 13 residues. The CDR3 nucleotides are TGCGCCAGCAGCCAAGAACGCGAGACAGGGACAATTTTT. Its translation: CASSQERETGTIF.